The 30 T cell receptor beta chains reported below all come from one sample, sequenced in a study of blood T cell repertoires in COVID-19. Data came from immunoSEQ multiplex PCR; TCRdb stores just in-frame clones and leaves some out. The table has approximately 450,000 clones, roughly nine tenths seen once. Specimen: PBMCs or T cells enriched from blood (not recorded which). These receptor sequences come from a man aged 25 to 40 who had recovered from COVID-19.

The chain recombines TRBV7-2 with TRBJ2-2; 8 nucleotides agree with TRBD2. V shed 3 bases, J shed 2 bases, and the junction held 8 bases outside the gene matches. Germline loops: CDR1 SGHTA, CDR2 FQGNSA. The CDR3 has 17 amino acids. The CDR3 here is CASSLLAGSFNTGELFF. CDR3 bases: TGTGCCAGCAGCTTGTTAGCGGGATCCTTTAACACCGGGGAGCTGTTTTTT.

V is TRBV5-1 and J is TRBJ2-7; TRBD2 might be the D (6 bases). Germline V gene lookup returns CDR1 SGHRS and CDR2 YFSETQ. CDR3 length equals 14 residues. The V and J ends lost 2 bases and 6 bases respectively, with 15 bases between them. The CDR3, as DNA: TGCGCCAGCAGCTTCGGGGGAGAGAGTGGCGAGCAGTACTTC. Translated: CASSFGGESGEQYF.

The chain recombines TRBV5-4 with TRBJ1-1; D is possibly TRBD1 (5 bases). CDR3 size: 15 residues. CDR1 and CDR2 from the germline V gene are SGHNT and YYREEE (reference sequence). The V end was cut by 4 bases, the J end by 1 base, with 14 bases between. CDR3 DNA: TGTGCCAGCAGCGCGACAGACAGATCGAACACTGAAGCTTTCTTT. It specifies CASSATDRSNTEAFF.

As regards this clone: At one of its ends the junction is not consistent with the germline gene, which may arise from a read error. The rearrangement links TRBV29-1 to TRBJ2-5, with 7 positions matching TRBD2. Germline-derived CDR1 and CDR2 are SQVTM and ANQGSEA. This CDR3 comprises 12 residues. The CDR3: CSVEAGQETQYF. The CDR3 DNA follows: TGCAGCGTGGAAGCGGGGCAAGAGACCCAGTACTTC.

The V and J genes are TRBV7-9 and TRBJ2-1; 9 bases are shared with TRBD1. Germline V gives CDR1 SEHNR, CDR2 FQNEAQ (reference sequence). With V trimmed by 5 bases and J by 1 base, 6 bases remained unmatched. This CDR3 is 16 amino acids long. Written as DNA, the CDR3 is TGTGCCAGCAGCCTAGACGGACAGGGGTCCTACAATGAGCAGTTCTTC. Residues: CASSLDGQGSYNEQFF.

The V gene is TRBV24-1, the J gene TRBJ2-1; 10 nucleotides match TRBD2. The CDR3 has 22 amino acids. V was clipped by 0 bases and J by 7 bases; unmatched bases: 23. Germline CDR1 and CDR2: KGHDR and SFDVKD. The CDR3 spells CATSDLRSGGGVRAGGYNEQFF. CDR3 coding DNA: TGTGCCACCAGTGATTTGCGAAGCGGCGGTGGGGTGAGAGCGGGAGGGTATAATGAGCAGTTCTTC.

CDR3 amino acids: CSVVGGGREGHNEQFF. CDR3 nucleotides: TGCAGCGTTGTTGGTGGTGGGCGGGAGGGCCACAATGAGCAGTTCTTC. V and J are TRBV29-1 and TRBJ2-1; TRBD2 agrees at 9 bases. The germline V gene encodes CDR1 SQVTM and CDR2 ANQGSEA. Trimming took 4 bases from V and 5 from J; bases not matched to a gene: 12. The CDR3 contains 16 residues.

This clone was detected only once. The chain joins TRBV18 to TRBJ2-3, with TRBD1 matching over 10 bases. The V gene's germline CDR1 is KGHSH and CDR2 LQKENI. This CDR3 spans 18 amino acids. Trimming at V came to 3 bases and at J to 4 bases, leaving 13 bases not matched to a gene. This chain's CDR3 is CASSPPRGTGEVSDTQYF. CDR3 coding DNA: TGTGCCAGCTCACCTCCACGAGGGACAGGGGAGGTATCAGATACGCAGTATTTT.

In its sample, this clone was seen once. The V call is TRBV27, the J call TRBJ2-7, with 7 positions matching TRBD1. Germline V gives CDR1 MNHEY, CDR2 SMNVEV (reference sequence). V lost 4 bases and J lost 4; bases outside the gene matches: 7. The CDR3 loop spans 14 amino acids. The CDR3 nucleotides are TGTGCCAGCAGTTCGACAGGGCTAGGGTACGAGCAGTACTTC. Translation: CASSSTGLGYEQYF.

The gene calls are TRBV11-2 and TRBJ1-1; 7 bases align to TRBD1. Germline CDR1 and CDR2: SGHAT and FQNNGV. V was pared by 4 bases and J by 11 bases, with 7 bases of the junction left unmatched. The CDR3 covers 12 residues. The CDR3 is CASSSHRGRAFF. The DNA for the CDR3 is TGTGCCAGCAGCTCTCACAGGGGTCGGGCTTTCTTT.

The chain carries TRBV28 and TRBJ2-7; D may be TRBD1 (6 bases). Trimming pared 5 bases from V and 6 bases from J, leaving 23 bases between. The CDR3 totals 16 residues. Germline V gene sequence: CDR1 MDHEN, CDR2 SYDVKM. The CDR3 coding sequence is TGTGCCAGCAGTCCCCTACAGGGAGCTGTCCCCCGCGAGCAGTACTTC. Its translation: CASSPLQGAVPREQYF.

The V call is TRBV7-2, the J call TRBJ2-4; possible D gene TRBD2, 5 bases. Germline CDR1 and CDR2: SGHTA and FQGNSA. V lost 5 bases and J lost 1, with 15 bases in between. The CDR3 contains 16 residues. CDR3 sequence (DNA): TGTGCCAGCAGCCCCGGGGTGGGAAGGGCCAAAAACATTCAGTACTTC. This encodes CASSPGVGRAKNIQYF.

The V gene is TRBV12-3 or TRBV12-4, the J gene TRBJ2-1; 7 bases align to TRBD2. The length of the CDR3 is 13 residues. J was trimmed by 1 base and V by 6 bases; bases with no gene match: 0. This CDR3 is CASRAGSYNEQFF. CDR3 sequence (DNA): TGTGCCAGCAGAGCGGGATCCTACAATGAGCAGTTCTTC.

This chain joins TRBV19 and TRBJ1-2; 8 bases line up with TRBD1. CDR3 length: 15 amino acids. The V gene's germline CDR1 is LNHDA and CDR2 SQIVND (reference sequence). After removal of 5 bases from V and 4 bases from J, the junction contained 9 bases not matched to a gene. CDR3 amino acids: CASSSGQGDGYGYTF. CDR3 DNA: TGTGCCAGTAGTTCCGGACAGGGCGACGGCTATGGCTACACCTTC.

The chain joins TRBV5-1 to TRBJ2-7; 7 nucleotides align to TRBD1. Germline V gene sequence: CDR1 SGHRS, CDR2 YFSETQ. The V gene end was trimmed by 0 bases and the J gene end by 2 bases; junction bases not matched to a gene: 2. CDR3 length equals 14 residues. The CDR3 region is CASSLGGQAYEQYF. The DNA for the CDR3 is TGCGCCAGCAGCTTGGGAGGACAGGCCTACGAGCAGTACTTC.

V usage is TRBV6-1 and J usage is TRBJ2-7, with D possibly being TRBD2 (6 bases). There are 15 residues in the CDR3. Deletions cut 1 base from V and 2 bases from J, with 12 bases between. CDR1 is MNHNS and CDR2 is SASEGT in the germline V gene. The CDR3 loop is CASSEEEGTPYEQYF. The CDR3 region has the DNA TGTGCCAGCAGTGAAGAGGAGGGAACACCCTACGAGCAGTACTTC.

The chain employs TRBV19 and TRBJ1-3; TRBD1 might be the D (5 bases). The V gene lost 1 base and the J gene lost 0 bases, with 10 bases spanning the gap. The CDR3 has 16 amino acids. Germline V CDR1 and CDR2: LNHDA, SQIVND (reference sequence). The chain's CDR3 is CASSIAQQDSGNTIYF. CDR3 nucleotide sequence: TGTGCCAGTAGTATAGCGCAACAGGACTCTGGAAACACCATATATTTT.

The chain combines TRBV28 with TRBJ1-1, with 7 bases fitting TRBD1. Trimming removed 2 bases from V and 6 bases from J; junction bases left unmatched: 12. The CDR3 is 16 residues long. Germline CDR1 is MDHEN and CDR2 is SYDVKM. CDR3 sequence: CASSLGTGQGVPEAFF. DNA of the CDR3: TGTGCCAGCAGTTTAGGCACGGGGCAGGGGGTCCCTGAAGCTTTCTTT.

The genes are TRBV3-1 (or the pseudogene TRBV3-2) and TRBJ1-2; 9 bases agree with TRBD1. Germline V lookup: CDR1 LGHDT, CDR2 YNNKEL (reference sequence). This CDR3 comprises 14 residues. The V gene end was trimmed by 1 base and the J gene end by 4 bases; junction bases not matched to a gene: 1. For the CDR3, the DNA is TGTGCCAGCAGCCAAGGGACAGGGGCCTATGGCTACACCTTC. It specifies CASSQGTGAYGYTF.

The genes are TRBV18 and TRBJ2-3; D unclear. V lost 0 bases to trimming and J lost 4 bases, with 11 bases between them. CDR3 length equals 15 residues. Germline V lookup: CDR1 KGHSH, CDR2 LQKENI. The CDR3: CASSPPSAYADTQYF. Here the CDR3 DNA reads TGTGCCAGCTCACCACCGTCCGCCTACGCAGATACGCAGTATTTT.

The V and J genes are TRBV10-3 and TRBJ2-1, with 7 positions matching TRBD2. Per the germline V gene, CDR1 is ENHRY and CDR2 is SYGVKD. The CDR3 extends over 13 amino acids. V trimming: 7 bases; J trimming: 7 bases; junction bases outside the gene matches: 7. DNA for the CDR3: TGTGCCATCACGGGGACTAAAGCAAATGAGCAGTTCTTC. Amino acid sequence: CAITGTKANEQFF.

In nucleotides, the CDR3 is TGTGCCAGCAGTTACCCTGGAGAGGGGGATCAGCCCCAGCATTTT. Protein: CASSYPGEGDQPQHF. The V gene is TRBV6-6, the J gene TRBJ1-5, with D possibly being TRBD1 (6 bases). Germline V lookup: CDR1 MNHNY, CDR2 SVGAGI (reference sequence). Trimming left V 2 bases short and J 5 bases short, with 13 bases between. The CDR3 length is 15 residues.

On this clone itself: This same CDR3 is encoded by further DNA sequences in the sample. This chain connects TRBV27 to TRBJ1-5; D might be TRBD1 (5 bases). Germline V gene sequence: CDR1 MNHEY, CDR2 SMNVEV (reference sequence). V lost 2 bases and J 5 bases, leaving 7 bases between the germline ends. This CDR3 contains 13 residues. CDR3 amino acids: CASSLQGYQPQHF. As DNA, the CDR3 is TGTGCCAGCAGTTTACAGGGATATCAGCCCCAGCATTTT.

The V call is TRBV29-1, the J call TRBJ2-6; the D gene is possibly TRBD1 (6 bases). The CDR3 length is 14 residues. Per germline, CDR1 SQVTM and CDR2 ANQGSEA. V lost 5 bases and J lost 0, with 8 bases in between. The CDR3 DNA is TGCAGCGTTCAGGGGACCTCTGGGGCCAACGTCCTGACTTTC. This sequence encodes CSVQGTSGANVLTF.

The chain combines TRBV7-2 with TRBJ2-5; TRBD1 is a possible D gene (8 bases). CDR3 size: 14 residues. Trimming shortened V by 4 bases and J by 7 bases, and 16 bases separated the two germline ends. The germline CDR1 and CDR2 sequences are SGHTA and FQGNSA. The CDR3 is CASSSITGGGTQYF. The CDR3 DNA is TGTGCCAGCAGCTCTATCACAGGGGGGGGGACCCAGTACTTC.

The chain links TRBV5-1 to TRBJ2-1; TRBD2 matches at 8 bases. V trimming: 2 bases; J trimming: 3 bases; junction bases outside the gene matches: 4. There are 15 residues in the CDR3. The germline V gene encodes CDR1 SGHRS and CDR2 YFSETQ. CDR3 protein: CASSFREGGYNEQFF. The CDR3 nucleotides are TGCGCCAGCAGCTTCCGGGAGGGGGGCTACAATGAGCAGTTCTTC. Full variable domain (missing parts from reference TRBV5-1 and TRBJ2-1): KAGVTQTPRYLIKTRGQQVTLSCSPISGHRSVSWYQQTPGQGLQFLFEYFSETQRNKGNFPGRFSGRQFSNSRSEMNVSTLELGDSALYLCASSFREGGYNEQFFGPGTRLTVL.

The V gene is TRBV5-1, the J gene TRBJ2-7, with TRBD2 matching 16 bases. The V gene end was trimmed by 4 bases and the J gene end by 2 bases; junction bases not matched to a gene: 6. The CDR3 consists of 17 residues. The germline V gene encodes CDR1 SGHRS and CDR2 YFSETQ. This CDR3 reads CASSQGLAGGPPYEQYF. Written as DNA, the CDR3 is TGCGCCAGCAGCCAGGGACTAGCGGGAGGGCCCCCCTACGAGCAGTACTTC.

CDR3 coding DNA: TGTGCCAGCAGCTTTAAGTCGGTTCTAACCGGGGAGCTGTTTTTT. This codes for CASSFKSVLTGELFF. V is TRBV5-6 and J is TRBJ2-2; no firm D call. The CDR3 is made up of 15 amino acids. Germline CDR1 SGHDT, CDR2 YYEEEE. Trimming shortened V by 2 bases and J by 5 bases, and 13 bases separated the two germline ends.

The chain recombines TRBV7-8 with TRBJ2-6, with D maybe TRBD1 (6 bases). The V gene lost 4 bases and the J gene lost 4 bases, with 17 bases spanning the gap. CDR1 and CDR2 (germline): SGHVS, FQNEAQ. CDR3 size: 17 residues. This CDR3 is CASSYWDNLLGANVLTF. CDR3 sequence (DNA): TGTGCCAGCAGCTACTGGGACAACCTCTTGGGGGCCAACGTCCTGACTTTC.

J is TRBJ1-3 and V is TRBV19, with a possible D match to TRBD1 (5 bases). V gave up 10 bases and J gave up 0 bases, with 16 bases separating them. This CDR3 has 15 amino acids. In germline, CDR1 is LNHDA, CDR2 SQIVND (reference sequence). The CDR3: CATRQSPNSGNTIYF. The DNA for the CDR3 is TGTGCCACCCGACAGTCACCAAACTCTGGAAACACCATATATTTT.